The 17 T cell receptor beta chains given below trace back to one sample, sequenced in a study of OX40 agonist ivuxolimab in advanced cancers. Clones were sequenced by immunoSEQ multiplex PCR, and TCRdb holds only the in-frame ones, with some missing. The sample has under 20,000 clones; 74% are singletons. This material consisted of CD4+ or CD8+ T cells sorted from blood, taken in a trial of the OX40 agonist ivuxolimab. All receptors derive from an adult with an advanced solid tumor such as melanoma, head and neck, liver or kidney cancer.

This clone appeared once. The genes are TRBV4-1 and TRBJ2-7; D uncertain. Germline lookup yields CDR1 MGHRA and CDR2 YSYEKL. Trimming shortened V by 1 base and J by 3 bases, and 13 bases separated the two germline ends. The CDR3 extends over 15 amino acids. CDR3 protein: CASSQGSSRNYEQYF. CDR3 bases: TGCGCCAGCAGCCAAGGATCCAGCCGAAACTACGAGCAGTACTTC.

The rearrangement links TRBV7-9 to TRBJ1-2; D may be TRBD1 (6 bases). CDR3 length: 14 residues. V was cut by 1 base and J by 0 bases, with 6 bases left in between. Germline V gene data show CDR1 as SEHNR and CDR2 as FQNEAQ (reference sequence). For the CDR3, the DNA is TGTGCCAGCAGCTTAGGGACAGCTAACTATGGCTACACCTTC. This encodes CASSLGTANYGYTF.

In this sample, this clone turned up a few times. The V and J genes are TRBV4-1 and TRBJ2-1; possibly TRBD2 for D (6 bases). The CDR3 spans 16 residues. Germline CDR1 reads MGHRA; CDR2 reads YSYEKL. Trimming shortened V by 4 bases and J by 8 bases, and 21 bases separated the two germline ends. The CDR3 DNA reads as TGCGCCAGCAGCCGTTCCTCTTACGGGGGTGACGATGAGCAGTTCTTC. Translating gives CASSRSSYGGDDEQFF.

V gene TRBV29-1 combines with J gene TRBJ2-7; D is possibly TRBD1 (5 bases). Deletions cut 3 bases from V and 3 bases from J, with 12 bases between. CDR1 SQVTM and CDR2 ANQGSEA come from the germline V gene. This CDR3 region has 13 residues. CDR3 amino acids: CSVEVDNYYEQYF. For the CDR3, the DNA is TGCAGCGTTGAGGTGGACAACTACTACGAGCAGTACTTC.

CDR3 residues: CASSVFAGDYQETQYF. As DNA, the CDR3 is TGTGCCAGCAGCGTTTTCGCGGGGGACTACCAAGAGACCCAGTACTTC. The V and J genes are TRBV9 and TRBJ2-5; 7 nucleotides align to TRBD2. This CDR3 spans 16 amino acids. In germline, CDR1 is SGDLS, CDR2 YYNGEE. V lost 2 bases and J lost 0; bases outside the gene matches: 7. The full variable domain, in which reference TRBV9 and TRBJ2-5 provide the parts outside the CDR3, is DSGVTQTPKHLITATGQRVTLRCSPRSGDLSVYWYQQSLDQGLQFLIQYYNGEERAKGNILERFSAQQFPDLHSELNLSSLELGDSALYFCASSVFAGDYQETQYFGPGTRLLVL.

This clone was recorded only once. This chain connects TRBV5-1 to TRBJ2-1; 12 bases agree with TRBD1. V dropped 3 bases and J dropped 7; count of bases not matched to a gene: 2. The germline V gene encodes CDR1 SGHRS and CDR2 YFSETQ. This CDR3 has 14 residues. The CDR3 sequence: CASSSGQGANEQFF. The CDR3 region has the DNA TGCGCCAGCAGCTCGGGACAGGGGGCGAATGAGCAGTTCTTC. Variable domain in full (rest from reference TRBV5-1 and TRBJ2-1): KAGVTQTPRYLIKTRGQQVTLSCSPISGHRSVSWYQQTPGQGLQFLFEYFSETQRNKGNFPGRFSGRQFSNSRSEMNVSTLELGDSALYLCASSSGQGANEQFFGPGTRLTVL.

The chain employs TRBV7-9 and TRBJ2-2; D remains ambiguous. V was shortened by 6 bases and J by 6 bases, with 23 bases between the two germline ends. The length of the CDR3 is 17 residues. Germline CDR1 reads SEHNR; CDR2 reads FQNEAQ (reference sequence). This chain's CDR3 is CASRDPVPSIVAGELFF. CDR3 nucleotide sequence: TGTGCCAGCAGGGACCCCGTGCCATCAATTGTCGCCGGGGAGCTGTTTTTT.

V gene TRBV5-1 combines with J gene TRBJ2-5; a weak D match, TRBD2 (5 bases). This CDR3 has 10 residues. Trimming took 7 bases from V and 5 from J, leaving 6 bases between them. CDR1 is SGHRS and CDR2 is YFSETQ in the germline V gene. The CDR3: CASRGETQYF. As DNA, the CDR3 is TGCGCCAGCCGGGGTGAGACCCAGTACTTC.

This clone was detected only a few times. The gene calls are TRBV5-6 and TRBJ2-3; 9 nucleotides line up with TRBD2. There are 16 residues in the CDR3. CDR1 is SGHDT, CDR2 YYEEEE, per germline. J lost 5 bases, V lost 0 bases, and 7 bases had no gene match. The CDR3 nucleotides are TGTGCCAGCAGCTTGGGAGGCGGGGGGGCGAAAGATACGCAGTATTTT. Its protein is CASSLGGGGAKDTQYF.

The rearrangement uses TRBV6-5 and TRBJ2-2; D is unclear. The ends were cut back, 0 bases at V and 3 bases at J, with 8 bases in the middle. CDR3 size: 15 residues. Germline lookup yields CDR1 MNHEY and CDR2 SVGAGI. CDR3 sequence: CASSYSSWDTGELFF. The CDR3 region has the DNA TGTGCCAGCAGTTACTCGTCTTGGGACACCGGGGAGCTGTTTTTT.

As to this clone: The sample contains more than one DNA sequence encoding this CDR3. V gene TRBV6-6 combines with J gene TRBJ1-6; D is unclear. Looked up from germline, CDR1 is MNHNY and CDR2 is SVGAGI (reference sequence). V gave up 2 bases and J gave up 7 bases, with 6 bases separating them. The CDR3 runs to 13 residues. DNA for the CDR3: TGTGCCAGCAGTTACCTGGGGAATTCACCCCTCCACTTT. This encodes CASSYLGNSPLHF.

The V call is TRBV20-1, the J call TRBJ1-2; 9 bases match TRBD1. This CDR3 region has 11 residues. CDR1 and CDR2 from the germline V gene are DFQATT and SNEGSKA (reference sequence). The V segment lost 7 bases and the J segment 7 bases; nucleotides outside the gene matches: 4. CDR3 DNA: TGCAGTGACGGACAGGGGACTGGCTACACCTTC. This translates into CSDGQGTGYTF.

This chain connects TRBV5-1 to TRBJ2-7, with 8 nucleotides matching TRBD2. Germline lookup yields CDR1 SGHRS and CDR2 YFSETQ. CDR3 size: 16 residues. J was trimmed by 4 bases and V by 0 bases; bases with no gene match: 9. CDR3 sequence (DNA): TGCGCCAGCAGCTTGGCCGAAGCGGGGGCCGGTTACGAGCAGTACTTC. Translated, it gives CASSLAEAGAGYEQYF.

The CDR3 DNA sequence: TGTGCCACTCACGACGGCCAGAACACCGGGGAGCTGTTTTTT. Amino acid sequence: CATHDGQNTGELFF. The chain employs TRBV7-9 and TRBJ2-2; D unresolved. This CDR3 comprises 14 residues. Trimming took 10 bases from V and 1 from J, leaving 13 bases between them. Germline CDR1 SEHNR, CDR2 FQNEAQ (reference sequence).

The chain combines TRBV9 with TRBJ2-1; 11 bases are shared with TRBD2. This CDR3 is 16 amino acids long. Germline loops: CDR1 SGDLS, CDR2 YYNGEE. The V gene end was trimmed by 0 bases and the J gene end by 4 bases; junction bases not matched to a gene: 3. The CDR3 coding sequence is TGTGCCAGCAGCGTAGAGGGACTAGCGGCTTACAATGAGCAGTTCTTC. Amino acids: CASSVEGLAAYNEQFF. The complete variable domain, with remaining parts taken from reference TRBV9 and TRBJ2-1, reads DSGVTQTPKHLITATGQRVTLRCSPRSGDLSVYWYQQSLDQGLQFLIQYYNGEERAKGNILERFSAQQFPDLHSELNLSSLELGDSALYFCASSVEGLAAYNEQFFGPGTRLTVL.

This rearrangement joins TRBV28 to TRBJ2-5; D ambiguous. CDR1 and CDR2 from the germline V gene are MDHEN and SYDVKM. V was shortened by 1 base and J by 5 bases, with 14 bases between the two germline ends. This CDR3 has 15 residues. The CDR3 region is CASSLLGSEIETQYF. Here the CDR3 DNA reads TGTGCCAGCAGTTTATTGGGTTCGGAAATTGAGACCCAGTACTTC.

The chain is built from TRBV5-1 and TRBJ2-1; the match to TRBD2 covers 8 bases. Trimming removed 3 bases from V and 8 bases from J; junction bases left unmatched: 13. This CDR3 region has 16 residues. Per the germline V gene, CDR1 is SGHRS and CDR2 is YFSETQ. CDR3 in amino acids: CASSSDPGTRVDEQFF. In DNA form, the CDR3 reads TGCGCCAGCAGCTCAGATCCGGGGACTAGGGTCGATGAGCAGTTCTTC.